Each of the 8 T cell receptor beta chains below was sequenced from the same sample in a study of cytomegalovirus exposure and HLA in healthy donors. Vbeta (60) and Jbeta (13) primers were used in the PCR. Using immunoSEQ multiplex PCR, the repertoire was profiled, and TCRdb retains in-frame clones only, with some absent. The table lists roughly 140,000 clones, almost 80% of them singletons. The specimen sequenced was PBMCs. The receptors derive from a woman between 25 and 40 years old in good health and CMV-seronegative.

CDR3 region: CASSLRGDAQFF. In DNA, the CDR3 is TGTGCCAGCTCCCTCCGGGGGGATGCGCAGTTCTTC. V is TRBV6-5 and J is TRBJ2-1; 7 nucleotides agree with TRBD2. The CDR3 covers 12 residues. Trimming at V came to 8 bases and at J to 12 bases, leaving 10 bases not matched to a gene. CDR1 is MNHEY and CDR2 is SVGAGI in the germline V gene.

This chain connects TRBV30 to TRBJ2-1, with TRBD2 matching over 13 bases. From germline, CDR1 is GTSNPN and CDR2 SVGIG (reference sequence). Trimming at V came to 4 bases and at J to 4 bases, leaving 1 base not matched to a gene. The CDR3 has 14 amino acids. CDR3 nucleotides: TGTGCCTGGACGACTAGCGGGGGGTACAATGAGCAGTTCTTC. It encodes CAWTTSGGYNEQFF. Using reference TRBV30 and TRBJ2-1 for the parts outside the CDR3, the full variable domain is SQTIHQWPATLVQPVGSPLSLECTVEGTSNPNLYWYRQAAGRGLQLLFYSVGIGQISSEVPQNLSASRPQDRQFILSSKKLLLSDSGFYLCAWTTSGGYNEQFFGPGTRLTVL.

The CDR3 coding sequence is TGCGCCAGCAGCTCCCAAGGGACAGCCGGCACTGAAGCTTTCTTT. Translation gives CASSSQGTAGTEAFF. The chain is built from TRBV5-1 and TRBJ1-1, with 7 bases identical to TRBD1. V shed 3 bases, J shed 4 bases, and the junction held 9 bases outside the gene matches. Per the germline V gene, CDR1 is SGHRS and CDR2 is YFSETQ. There are 15 residues in the CDR3.

The chain combines TRBV29-1 with TRBJ2-7, with D perhaps matching TRBD2 (6 bases). Germline CDR1 is SQVTM and CDR2 is ANQGSEA. The CDR3 is made up of 12 amino acids. With 2 bases removed from V and 6 bases from J, the gap between germline ends came to 11 bases. The CDR3 reads CSVEIGSREQYF. The CDR3, as DNA: TGCAGCGTTGAAATCGGGAGCCGCGAGCAGTACTTC.

This clone appeared once. This CDR3 is CASSETTSGSYNEQFF. In nucleotides, the CDR3 is TGTGCCAGCAGTGAGACGACTAGCGGCTCCTACAATGAGCAGTTCTTC. V is TRBV28 and J is TRBJ2-1; 9 bases map to TRBD2. V trimming: 5 bases; J trimming: 0 bases; junction bases outside the gene matches: 5. The CDR3 sequence is 16 residues long. Germline CDR1 is MDHEN and CDR2 is SYDVKM.

V usage is TRBV7-2 and J usage is TRBJ1-4; no reliable D call. The CDR3 spans 15 residues. Trimming left V 5 bases short and J 3 bases short, with 13 bases between. From germline, CDR1 is SGHTA and CDR2 FQGNSA. The CDR3 DNA follows: TGTGCCAGCAGCACGTACAGTCAGGCTAATGAAAAACTGTTTTTT. As protein: CASSTYSQANEKLFF.

The chain employs TRBV5-4 and TRBJ1-2; 8 bases agree with TRBD1. Germline CDR1 reads SGHNT; CDR2 reads YYREEE (reference sequence). There are 15 residues in the CDR3. V was pared by 0 bases and J by 7 bases, with 8 bases of the junction left unmatched. The CDR3 DNA is TGTGCCAGCAGCTTGGCCCGGCCAGGGGGCGGTGGCTACACCTTC. This gives the protein CASSLARPGGGGYTF.

The chain recombines TRBV4-3 with TRBJ1-3, with D unclear. Looked up from germline, CDR1 is LGHNA and CDR2 is YSLEER. The V end was cut by 4 bases, the J end by 0 bases, with 13 bases between. The CDR3 runs to 16 residues. CDR3 DNA: TGCGCCAGCAGCCGAGGAGTCGGACTCTCTGGAAACACCATATATTTT. It yields the protein CASSRGVGLSGNTIYF.